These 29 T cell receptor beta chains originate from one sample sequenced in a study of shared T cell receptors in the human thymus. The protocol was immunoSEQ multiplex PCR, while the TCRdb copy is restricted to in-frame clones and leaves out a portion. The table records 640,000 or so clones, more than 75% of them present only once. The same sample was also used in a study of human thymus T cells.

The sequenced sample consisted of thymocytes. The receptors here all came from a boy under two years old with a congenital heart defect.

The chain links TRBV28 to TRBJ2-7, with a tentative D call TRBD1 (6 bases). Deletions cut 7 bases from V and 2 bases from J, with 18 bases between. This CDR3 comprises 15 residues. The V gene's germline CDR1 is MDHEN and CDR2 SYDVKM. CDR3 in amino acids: CASTMMDSAAYEQYF. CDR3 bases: TGTGCCAGCACAATGATGGACAGCGCTGCCTACGAGCAGTACTTC.

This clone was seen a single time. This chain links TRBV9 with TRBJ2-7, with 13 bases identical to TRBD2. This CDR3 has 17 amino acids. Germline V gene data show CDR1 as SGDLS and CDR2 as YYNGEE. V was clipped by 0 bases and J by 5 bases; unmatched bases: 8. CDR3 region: CASSVAGLAGDWNEQYF. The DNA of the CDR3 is TGTGCCAGCAGCGTAGCTGGACTAGCGGGGGATTGGAACGAGCAGTACTTC.

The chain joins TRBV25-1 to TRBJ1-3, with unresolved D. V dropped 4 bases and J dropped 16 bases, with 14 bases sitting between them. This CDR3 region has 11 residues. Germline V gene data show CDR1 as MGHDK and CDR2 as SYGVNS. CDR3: CASSGDGGLYF. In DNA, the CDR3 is TGTGCCAGCAGTGGGGATGGAGGTCTGTATTTT.

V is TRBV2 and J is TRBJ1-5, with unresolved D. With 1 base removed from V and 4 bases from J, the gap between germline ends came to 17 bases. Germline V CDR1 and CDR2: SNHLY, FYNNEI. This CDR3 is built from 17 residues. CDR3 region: CASSEVYSQNVNQPQHF. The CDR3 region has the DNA TGTGCCAGCAGTGAAGTGTACAGCCAAAACGTTAATCAGCCCCAGCATTTT.

The CDR3 DNA reads TGCGCCAGCAGCCAAGTTTCGTCCCAGGGGTTCCATGGCTACACCTTC. Translating gives CASSQVSSQGFHGYTF. The chain recombines TRBV4-1 with TRBJ1-2; the D gene is possibly TRBD1 (6 bases). The CDR3 contains 16 residues. The ends were cut back, 1 base at V and 6 bases at J, with 18 bases in the middle. CDR1 and CDR2 from the germline V gene are MGHRA and YSYEKL.

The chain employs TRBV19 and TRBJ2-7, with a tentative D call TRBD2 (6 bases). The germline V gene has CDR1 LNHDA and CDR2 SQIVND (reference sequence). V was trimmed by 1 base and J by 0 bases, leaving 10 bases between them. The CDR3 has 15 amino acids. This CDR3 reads CASSIGRDGSYEQYF. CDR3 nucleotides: TGTGCCAGTAGTATAGGGCGGGACGGCTCCTACGAGCAGTACTTC.

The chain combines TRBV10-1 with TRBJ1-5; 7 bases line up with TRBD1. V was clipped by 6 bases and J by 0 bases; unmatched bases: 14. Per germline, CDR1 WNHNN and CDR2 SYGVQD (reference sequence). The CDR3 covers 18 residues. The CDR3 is CASRKTGLAPNSNQPQHF. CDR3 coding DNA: TGCGCCAGCAGGAAGACAGGGTTGGCCCCTAATAGCAATCAGCCCCAGCATTTT.

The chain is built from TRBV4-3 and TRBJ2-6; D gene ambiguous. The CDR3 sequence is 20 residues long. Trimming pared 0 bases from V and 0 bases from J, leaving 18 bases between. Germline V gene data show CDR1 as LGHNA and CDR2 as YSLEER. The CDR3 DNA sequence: TGCGCCAGCAGCCAAGAGTCGAGCCTGAGGCCCTCCTCTGGGGCCAACGTCCTGACTTTC. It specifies CASSQESSLRPSSGANVLTF.

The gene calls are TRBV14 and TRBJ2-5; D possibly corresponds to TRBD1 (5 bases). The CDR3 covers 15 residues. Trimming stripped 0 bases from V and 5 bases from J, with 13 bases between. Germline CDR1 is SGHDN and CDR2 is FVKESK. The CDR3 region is CASSQDGWGQETQYF. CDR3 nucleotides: TGTGCCAGCAGCCAAGATGGGTGGGGCCAGGAGACCCAGTACTTC.

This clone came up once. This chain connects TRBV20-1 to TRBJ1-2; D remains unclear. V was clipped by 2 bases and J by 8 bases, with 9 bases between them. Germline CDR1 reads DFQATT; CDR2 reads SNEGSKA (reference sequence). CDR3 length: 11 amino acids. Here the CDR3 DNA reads TGCAGTGCTAGACCCGGCGGCGGCTACACCTTC. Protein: CSARPGGGYTF.

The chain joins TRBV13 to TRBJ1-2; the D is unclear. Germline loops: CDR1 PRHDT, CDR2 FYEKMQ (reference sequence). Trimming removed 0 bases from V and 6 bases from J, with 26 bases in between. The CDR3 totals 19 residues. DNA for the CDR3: TGTGCCAGCAGCTTAGGCAGGCAGGCGGCCCGGTTGATGGAGGATGGCTACACCTTC. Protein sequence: CASSLGRQAARLMEDGYTF. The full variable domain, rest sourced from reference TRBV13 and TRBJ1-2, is AAGVIQSPRHLIKEKRETATLKCYPIPRHDTVYWYQQGPGQDPQFLISFYEKMQSDKGSIPDRFSAQQFSDYHSELNMSSLELGDSALYFCASSLGRQAARLMEDGYTFGSGTRLTVV.

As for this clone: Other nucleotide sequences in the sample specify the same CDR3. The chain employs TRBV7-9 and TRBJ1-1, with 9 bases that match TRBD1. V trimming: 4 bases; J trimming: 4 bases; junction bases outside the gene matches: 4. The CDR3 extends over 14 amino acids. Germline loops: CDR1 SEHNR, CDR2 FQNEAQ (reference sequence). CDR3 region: CASSYDRGGTEAFF. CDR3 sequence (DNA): TGTGCCAGCAGCTACGACAGGGGGGGCACTGAAGCTTTCTTT.

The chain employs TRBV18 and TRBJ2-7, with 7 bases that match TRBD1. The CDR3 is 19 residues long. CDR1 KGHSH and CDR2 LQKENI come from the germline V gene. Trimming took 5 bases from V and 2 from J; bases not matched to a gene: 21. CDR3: CASSSYSGTEDILAYEQYF. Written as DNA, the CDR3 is TGTGCCAGCTCATCATACTCGGGGACAGAAGACATCCTAGCCTACGAGCAGTACTTC.

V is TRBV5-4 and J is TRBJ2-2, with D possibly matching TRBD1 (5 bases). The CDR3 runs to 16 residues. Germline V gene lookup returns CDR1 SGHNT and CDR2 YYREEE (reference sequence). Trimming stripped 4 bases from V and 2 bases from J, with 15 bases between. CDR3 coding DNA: TGTGCCAGCAGCGGAGAGACAGTACCTAACACCGGGGAGCTGTTTTTT. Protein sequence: CASSGETVPNTGELFF. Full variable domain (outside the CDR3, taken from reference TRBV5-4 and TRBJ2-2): ETGVTQSPTHLIKTRGQQVTLRCSSQSGHNTVSWYQQALGQGPQFIFQYYREEENGRGNFPPRFSGLQFPNYSSELNVNALELDDSALYLCASSGETVPNTGELFFGEGSRLTVL.

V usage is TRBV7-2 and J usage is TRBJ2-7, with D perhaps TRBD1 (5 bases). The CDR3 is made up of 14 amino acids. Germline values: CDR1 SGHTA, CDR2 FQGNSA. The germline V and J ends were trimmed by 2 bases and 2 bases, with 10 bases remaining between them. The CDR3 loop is CASSLKDTAYEQYF. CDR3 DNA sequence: TGTGCCAGCAGCTTAAAGGACACCGCCTACGAGCAGTACTTC.

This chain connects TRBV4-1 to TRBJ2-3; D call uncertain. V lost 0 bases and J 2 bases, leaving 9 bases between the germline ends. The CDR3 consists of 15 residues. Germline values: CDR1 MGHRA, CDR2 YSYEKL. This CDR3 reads CASSQEYAYTDTQYF. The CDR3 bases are TGCGCCAGCAGCCAAGAATATGCCTACACAGATACGCAGTATTTT.

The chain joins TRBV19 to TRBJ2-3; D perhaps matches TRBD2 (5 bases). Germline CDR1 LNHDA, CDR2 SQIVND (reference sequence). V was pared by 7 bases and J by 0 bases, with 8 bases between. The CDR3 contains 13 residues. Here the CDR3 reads CASTGISTDTQYF. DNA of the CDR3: TGTGCCAGTACCGGGATAAGCACAGATACGCAGTATTTT.

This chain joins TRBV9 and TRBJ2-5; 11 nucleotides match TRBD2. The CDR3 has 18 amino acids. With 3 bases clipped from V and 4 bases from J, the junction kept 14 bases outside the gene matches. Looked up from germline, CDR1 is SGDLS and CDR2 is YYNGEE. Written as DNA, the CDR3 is TGTGCCAGCAGCGCCCCCCGTGGGGTAGCGGGAGGGTTAGAGACCCAGTACTTC. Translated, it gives CASSAPRGVAGGLETQYF.

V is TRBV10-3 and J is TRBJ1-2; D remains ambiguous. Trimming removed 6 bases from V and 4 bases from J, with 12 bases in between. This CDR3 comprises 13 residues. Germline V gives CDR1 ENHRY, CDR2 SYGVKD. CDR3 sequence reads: CAISKTGSYGYTF. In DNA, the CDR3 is TGTGCCATCAGCAAGACGGGAAGCTATGGCTACACCTTC.

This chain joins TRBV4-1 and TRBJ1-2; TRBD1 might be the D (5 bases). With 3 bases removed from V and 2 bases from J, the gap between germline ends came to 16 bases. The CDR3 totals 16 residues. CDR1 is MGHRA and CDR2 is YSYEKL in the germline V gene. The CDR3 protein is CASSHLRQTYNYGYTF. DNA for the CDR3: TGCGCCAGCAGCCACCTCAGACAGACCTACAACTATGGCTACACCTTC.

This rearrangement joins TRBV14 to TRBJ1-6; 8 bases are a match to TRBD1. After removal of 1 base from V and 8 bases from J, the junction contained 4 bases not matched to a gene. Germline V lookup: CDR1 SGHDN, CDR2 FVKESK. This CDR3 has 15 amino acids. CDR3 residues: CASSQVSGGHSPLHF. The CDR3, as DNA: TGTGCCAGCAGCCAAGTTTCAGGGGGCCATTCACCCCTCCACTTT.

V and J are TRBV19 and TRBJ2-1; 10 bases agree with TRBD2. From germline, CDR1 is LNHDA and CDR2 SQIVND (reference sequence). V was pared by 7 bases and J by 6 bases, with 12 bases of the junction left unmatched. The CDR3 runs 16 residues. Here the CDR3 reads CASIPPQREGFNEQFF. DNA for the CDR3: TGTGCCAGTATCCCCCCGCAGCGGGAGGGATTCAATGAGCAGTTCTTC. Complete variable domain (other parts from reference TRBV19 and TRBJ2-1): DGGITQSPKYLFRKEGQNVTLSCEQNLNHDAMYWYRQDPGQGLRLIYYSQIVNDFQKGDIAEGYSVSREKKESFPLTVTSAQKNPTAFYLCASIPPQREGFNEQFFGPGTRLTVL.

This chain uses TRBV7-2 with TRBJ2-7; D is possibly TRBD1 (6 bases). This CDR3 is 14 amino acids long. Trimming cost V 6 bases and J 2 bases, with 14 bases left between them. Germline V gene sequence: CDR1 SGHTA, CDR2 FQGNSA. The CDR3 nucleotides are TGTGCCAGCAGTGCCAACTCAGGGGCCTACGAGCAGTACTTC. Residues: CASSANSGAYEQYF.

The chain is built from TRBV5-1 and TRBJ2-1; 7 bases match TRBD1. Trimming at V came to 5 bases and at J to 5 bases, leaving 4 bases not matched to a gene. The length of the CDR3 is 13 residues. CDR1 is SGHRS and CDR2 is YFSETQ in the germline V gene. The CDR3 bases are TGCGCCAGCAGACAGGGGCCGGACAATGAGCAGTTCTTC. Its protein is CASRQGPDNEQFF.

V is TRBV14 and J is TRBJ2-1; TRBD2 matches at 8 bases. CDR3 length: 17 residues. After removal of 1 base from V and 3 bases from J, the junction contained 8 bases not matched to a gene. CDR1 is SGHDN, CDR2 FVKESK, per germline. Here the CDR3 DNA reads TGTGCCAGCAGCCAAGTACCCGCGGGGGGACACTACAATGAGCAGTTCTTC. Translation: CASSQVPAGGHYNEQFF. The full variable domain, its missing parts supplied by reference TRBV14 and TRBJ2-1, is EAGVTQFPSHSVIEKGQTVTLRCDPISGHDNLYWYRRVMGKEIKFLLHFVKESKQDESGMPNNRFLAERTGGTYSTLKVQPAELEDSGVYFCASSQVPAGGHYNEQFFGPGTRLTVL.

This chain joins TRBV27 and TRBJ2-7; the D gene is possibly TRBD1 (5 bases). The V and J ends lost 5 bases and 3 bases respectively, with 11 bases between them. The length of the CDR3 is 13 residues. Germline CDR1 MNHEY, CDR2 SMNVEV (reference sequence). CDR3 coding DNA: TGTGCCAGCAGTCCCTATGACAGCTACGAGCAGTACTTC. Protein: CASSPYDSYEQYF.

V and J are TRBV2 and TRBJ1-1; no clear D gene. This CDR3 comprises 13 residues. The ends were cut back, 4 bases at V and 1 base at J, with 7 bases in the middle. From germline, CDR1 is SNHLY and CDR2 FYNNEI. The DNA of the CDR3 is TGTGCCAGCAGTGCCCCTAAGAACACTGAAGCTTTCTTT. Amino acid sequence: CASSAPKNTEAFF.

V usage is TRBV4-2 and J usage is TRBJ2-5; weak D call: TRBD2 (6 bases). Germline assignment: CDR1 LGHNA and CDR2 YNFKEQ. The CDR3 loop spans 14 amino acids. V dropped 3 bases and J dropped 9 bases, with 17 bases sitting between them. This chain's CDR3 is CASSQGGLAEAQYF. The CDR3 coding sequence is TGTGCCAGCAGCCAGGGGGGACTGGCCGAGGCCCAGTACTTC.

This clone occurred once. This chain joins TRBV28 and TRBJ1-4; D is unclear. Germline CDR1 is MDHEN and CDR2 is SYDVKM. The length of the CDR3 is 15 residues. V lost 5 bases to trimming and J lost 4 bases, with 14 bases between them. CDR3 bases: TGTGCCAGCAGTGGGCGTCATCCGATTAATGAAAAACTGTTTTTT. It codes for CASSGRHPINEKLFF. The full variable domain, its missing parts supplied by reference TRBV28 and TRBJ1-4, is DVKVTQSSRYLVKRTGEKVFLECVQDMDHENMFWYRQDPGLGLRLIYFSYDVKMKEKGDIPEGYSVSREKKERFSLILESASTNQTSMYLCASSGRHPINEKLFFGSGTQLSVL.